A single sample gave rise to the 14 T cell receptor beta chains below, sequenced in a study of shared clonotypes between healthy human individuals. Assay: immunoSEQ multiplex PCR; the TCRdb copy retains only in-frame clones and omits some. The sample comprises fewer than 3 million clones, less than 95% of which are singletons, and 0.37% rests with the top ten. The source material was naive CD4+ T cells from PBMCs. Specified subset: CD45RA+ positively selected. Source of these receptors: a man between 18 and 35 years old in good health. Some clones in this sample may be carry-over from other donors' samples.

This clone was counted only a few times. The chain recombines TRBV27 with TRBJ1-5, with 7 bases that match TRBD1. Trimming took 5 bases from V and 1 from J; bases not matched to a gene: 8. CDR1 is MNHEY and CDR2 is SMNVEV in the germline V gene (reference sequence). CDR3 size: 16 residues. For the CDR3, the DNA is TGTGCCAGCAGTCCGACAGGGCGGTGGAGCAATCAGCCCCAGCATTTT. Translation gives CASSPTGRWSNQPQHF.

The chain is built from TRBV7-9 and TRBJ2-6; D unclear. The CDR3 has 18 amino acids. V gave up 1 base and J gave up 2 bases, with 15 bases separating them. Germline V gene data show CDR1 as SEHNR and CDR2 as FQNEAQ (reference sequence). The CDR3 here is CASSLGLVSKPGANVLTF. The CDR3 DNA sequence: TGTGCCAGCAGCTTAGGGCTGGTCTCGAAGCCTGGGGCCAACGTCCTGACTTTC.

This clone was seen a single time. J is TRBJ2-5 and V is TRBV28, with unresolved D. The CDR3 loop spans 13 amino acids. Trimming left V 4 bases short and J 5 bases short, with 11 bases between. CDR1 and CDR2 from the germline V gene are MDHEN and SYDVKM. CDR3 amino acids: CASSSTVVETQYF. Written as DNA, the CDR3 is TGTGCCAGCAGTTCTACTGTTGTCGAGACCCAGTACTTC.

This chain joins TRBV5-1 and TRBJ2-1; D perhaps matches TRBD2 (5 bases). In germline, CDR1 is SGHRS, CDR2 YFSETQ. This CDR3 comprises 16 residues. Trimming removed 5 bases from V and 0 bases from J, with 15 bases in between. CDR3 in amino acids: CASSRRSASSYNEQFF. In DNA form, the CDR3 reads TGCGCCAGCAGTAGGAGGAGCGCAAGCTCCTACAATGAGCAGTTCTTC.

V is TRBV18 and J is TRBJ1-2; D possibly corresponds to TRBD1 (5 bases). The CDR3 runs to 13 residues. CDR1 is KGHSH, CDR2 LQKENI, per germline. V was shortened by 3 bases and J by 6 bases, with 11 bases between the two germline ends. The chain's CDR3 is CASSPREGNGYTF. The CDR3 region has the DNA TGTGCCAGCTCACCCCGGGAGGGGAATGGCTACACCTTC.

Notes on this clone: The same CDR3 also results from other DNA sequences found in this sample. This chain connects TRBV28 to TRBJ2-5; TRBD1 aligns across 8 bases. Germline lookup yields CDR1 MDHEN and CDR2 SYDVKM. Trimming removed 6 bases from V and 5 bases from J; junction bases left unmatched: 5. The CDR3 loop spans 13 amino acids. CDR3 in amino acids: CASSGQGRETQYF. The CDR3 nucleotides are TGTGCCAGCAGCGGACAGGGTAGGGAGACCCAGTACTTC.

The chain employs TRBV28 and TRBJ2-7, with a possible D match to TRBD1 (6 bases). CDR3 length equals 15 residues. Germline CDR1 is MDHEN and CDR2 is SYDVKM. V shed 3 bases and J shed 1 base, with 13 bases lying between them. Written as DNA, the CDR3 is TGTGCCAGCAGTTTGGACAGCCTCGGGTCCTACGAGCAGTACTTC. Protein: CASSLDSLGSYEQYF.

The CDR3: CASSPAWASGKAEAFF. In DNA, the CDR3 is TGTGCCAGCAGCCCTGCATGGGCCTCGGGCAAAGCTGAAGCTTTCTTT. V is TRBV5-5 and J is TRBJ1-1, with D unclear. Trimming cost V 4 bases and J 6 bases, with 22 bases left between them. Germline loops: CDR1 SGHKS, CDR2 YYEKEE (reference sequence). This CDR3 is built from 16 residues.

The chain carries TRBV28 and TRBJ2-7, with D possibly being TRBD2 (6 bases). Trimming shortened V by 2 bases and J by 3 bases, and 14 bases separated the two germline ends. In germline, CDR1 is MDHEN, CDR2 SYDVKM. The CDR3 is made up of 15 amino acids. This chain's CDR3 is CASSLKAAGRYEQYF. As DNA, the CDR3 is TGTGCCAGCAGTTTAAAGGCCGCGGGGCGCTACGAGCAGTACTTC.

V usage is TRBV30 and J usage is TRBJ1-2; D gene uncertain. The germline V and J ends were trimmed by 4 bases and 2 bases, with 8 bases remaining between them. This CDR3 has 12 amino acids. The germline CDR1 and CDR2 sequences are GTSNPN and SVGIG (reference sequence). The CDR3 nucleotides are TGTGCCTGGACATCGGGGAACTATGGCTACACCTTC. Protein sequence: CAWTSGNYGYTF.

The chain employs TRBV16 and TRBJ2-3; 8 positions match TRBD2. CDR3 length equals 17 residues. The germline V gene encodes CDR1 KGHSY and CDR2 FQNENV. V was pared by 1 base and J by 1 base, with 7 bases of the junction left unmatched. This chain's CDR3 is CASSQYGREVRTDTQYF. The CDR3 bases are TGTGCCAGCAGCCAATATGGGCGGGAGGTTCGCACAGATACGCAGTATTTT.

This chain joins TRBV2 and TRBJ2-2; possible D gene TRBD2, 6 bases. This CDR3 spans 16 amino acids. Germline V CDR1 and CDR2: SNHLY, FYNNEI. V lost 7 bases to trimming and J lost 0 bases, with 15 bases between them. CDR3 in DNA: TGTGCCAGCAAGGTCGGGAGTAGCGCGAACACCGGGGAGCTGTTTTTT. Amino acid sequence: CASKVGSSANTGELFF.

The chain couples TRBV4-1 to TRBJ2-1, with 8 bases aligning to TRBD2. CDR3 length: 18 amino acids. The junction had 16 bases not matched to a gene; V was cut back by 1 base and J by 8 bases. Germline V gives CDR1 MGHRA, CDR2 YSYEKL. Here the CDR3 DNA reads TGCGCCAGCAGCCAAGTAATGGGGACCGGGACTAGGGCCCATGAGCAGTTCTTC. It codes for CASSQVMGTGTRAHEQFF.

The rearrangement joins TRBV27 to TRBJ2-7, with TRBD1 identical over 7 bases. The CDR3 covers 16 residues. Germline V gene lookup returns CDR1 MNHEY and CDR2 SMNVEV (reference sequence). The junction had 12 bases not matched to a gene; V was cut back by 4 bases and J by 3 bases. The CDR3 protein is CASSSIRQGVYYEQYF. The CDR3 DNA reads TGTGCCAGCAGTTCAATCCGACAGGGAGTTTACTACGAGCAGTACTTC.